This passage covers 23 T cell receptor beta chains from one sample sequenced in a study of blood T cell repertoires in COVID-19. Assay used: immunoSEQ multiplex PCR; TCRdb lists only in-frame clones, some missing. The profile shows 450,000 to 600,000 clones, 87% of them singletons. Sequenced material: PBMCs or T cells enriched from blood (not recorded which). The receptors were sampled from a woman between 18 and 29 years old who had recovered from COVID-19.

This sequence joins TRBV5-1 and TRBJ2-2; 11 bases agree with TRBD2. The CDR3 length is 15 residues. V dropped 3 bases and J dropped 7; count of bases not matched to a gene: 5. Germline V gene sequence: CDR1 SGHRS, CDR2 YFSETQ. CDR3 coding DNA: TGCGCCAGCAGCTCTCTAGCGGGGGGAGTCGGGGAGCTGTTTTTT. Protein: CASSSLAGGVGELFF.

This chain connects TRBV5-1 to TRBJ1-2, with D possibly being TRBD1 (5 bases). Germline assignment: CDR1 SGHRS and CDR2 YFSETQ. Trimming removed 5 bases from V and 4 bases from J, with 18 bases in between. The CDR3 has 15 amino acids. CDR3 DNA: TGCGCCAGCAGTCCATTGGTTGAGACAGCCTATGGCTACACCTTC. It specifies CASSPLVETAYGYTF.

V gene TRBV10-3 combines with J gene TRBJ1-6; D unclear. The CDR3 totals 15 residues. Germline loops: CDR1 ENHRY, CDR2 SYGVKD. Trimming removed 2 bases at V and 6 bases at J, with 11 bases between. CDR3 loop: CAISERSQPNSPLHF. As DNA, the CDR3 is TGTGCCATCAGTGAGCGGAGTCAGCCTAATTCACCCCTCCACTTT.

This clone appeared a single time. Here the CDR3 DNA reads TGCGCCAGCAGTCAACCCATACAGGGATCGGGACAGCCCCAGCATTTT. Translated, it gives CASSQPIQGSGQPQHF. The chain carries TRBV23-1 and TRBJ1-5; D is possibly TRBD1 (6 bases). TRBV23-1 is designated an ORF whose function remains uncertain. This CDR3 is 16 amino acids long. V shed 2 bases and J shed 7 bases, with 18 bases lying between them.

The genes are TRBV11-2 and TRBJ2-1; perhaps TRBD1 as D (6 bases). CDR1 and CDR2 (germline): SGHAT, FQNNGV. This CDR3 contains 15 residues. V lost 0 bases to trimming and J lost 6 bases, with 12 bases between them. This chain's CDR3 is CASSLDGQQSNEQFF. The CDR3 region has the DNA TGTGCCAGCAGCTTAGATGGACAGCAGTCCAATGAGCAGTTCTTC.

This clone showed up just once. The rearrangement links TRBV5-1 to TRBJ1-6, with TRBD1 matching 7 bases. V lost 4 bases and J lost 4; bases outside the gene matches: 2. Germline V CDR1 and CDR2: SGHRS, YFSETQ. The CDR3 covers 14 residues. The CDR3 nucleotides are TGCGCCAGCAGCCCGGACAGGTATAATTCACCCCTCCACTTT. Residues: CASSPDRYNSPLHF.

V is TRBV7-8 and J is TRBJ1-1; D remains unclear. Germline CDR1 and CDR2: SGHVS and FQNEAQ. Between the trimmed V and J ends, which lost 3 bases and 1 base, there was a span of 9 bases. There are 14 residues in the CDR3. The CDR3, as DNA: TGTGCCAGCAGCTTGGTGGCAGAGAACACTGAAGCTTTCTTT. Translation: CASSLVAENTEAFF.

The genes are TRBV27 and TRBJ2-3; 7 bases are shared with TRBD1. The CDR3 is 17 amino acids. Trimming removed 5 bases from V and 0 bases from J; junction bases left unmatched: 11. Per germline, CDR1 MNHEY and CDR2 SMNVEV (reference sequence). CDR3 nucleotide sequence: TGTGCCAGCAGTCCTCCACCCGGGACAGACAGCACAGATACGCAGTATTTT. Residues: CASSPPPGTDSTDTQYF.

The rearrangement links TRBV7-2 to TRBJ2-1, with D maybe TRBD2 (5 bases). Germline loops: CDR1 SGHTA, CDR2 FQGNSA. This CDR3 spans 13 amino acids. Trimming stripped 1 base from V and 7 bases from J, with 8 bases between. The CDR3, as DNA: TGTGCCAGCAGCTTAGGAAGGAGGAATGAGCAGTTCTTC. It yields the protein CASSLGRRNEQFF.

This rearrangement joins TRBV20-1 to TRBJ2-5, with D unclear. Germline V gene sequence: CDR1 DFQATT, CDR2 SNEGSKA (reference sequence). V lost 3 bases, J lost 2 bases, and 10 bases lay in between. This CDR3 has 13 residues. The CDR3 DNA reads as TGCAGTGCTAGTGGAGCCGTTCAAGAGACCCAGTACTTC. Its translation: CSASGAVQETQYF.

This clone has only one observation. The V call is TRBV7-2, the J call TRBJ1-3, with D possibly TRBD1 on 5 matching bases. Germline-derived CDR1 and CDR2 are SGHTA and FQGNSA. V was pared by 5 bases and J by 4 bases, with 15 bases between. This CDR3 spans 15 amino acids. Written as DNA, the CDR3 is TGTGCCAGCAGCCCGTCGGGGGAACGAGGAAACACCATATATTTT. Its translation: CASSPSGERGNTIYF.

The CDR3 here is CASSSEPRENEQFF. The CDR3, as DNA: TGTGCCAGCAGTTCTGAGCCCCGGGAGAATGAGCAGTTCTTC. This sequence joins TRBV28 and TRBJ2-1; the D gene is possibly TRBD2 (6 bases). The CDR3 runs to 14 residues. V was cut by 4 bases and J by 7 bases, with 14 bases left in between. In germline, CDR1 is MDHEN, CDR2 SYDVKM.

The chain employs TRBV5-1 and TRBJ2-5; 9 positions match TRBD2. Germline CDR1 is SGHRS and CDR2 is YFSETQ. The CDR3 sequence is 14 residues long. The J segment lost 5 bases and the V segment lost 2 bases, leaving 4 bases of the junction unmatched. Here the CDR3 DNA reads TGCGCCAGCAGCTTTGAGCGGGGGGAGGAGACCCAGTACTTC. It specifies CASSFERGEETQYF.

The chain joins TRBV3-1 (or the pseudogene TRBV3-2) to TRBJ2-7; possible D gene TRBD2, 6 bases. The CDR3 loop spans 14 amino acids. With 0 bases removed from V and 7 bases from J, the gap between germline ends came to 13 bases. CDR1 and CDR2 (germline): LGHDT, YNNKEL (reference sequence). CDR3 in DNA: TGTGCCAGCAGCCAAGATATAGTGAGCGGGGAGCAGTACTTC. Protein product: CASSQDIVSGEQYF.

Details on this clone: The sample carries other DNA sequences with the same CDR3. This chain connects TRBV6-5 to TRBJ1-5, with 7 bases that match TRBD1. The germline V gene encodes CDR1 MNHEY and CDR2 SVGAGI. J was trimmed by 4 bases and V by 6 bases; bases with no gene match: 3. The CDR3 contains 13 residues. For the CDR3, the DNA is TGTGCCAGCAGCCGGGACAGTAATCAGCCCCAGCATTTT. Protein: CASSRDSNQPQHF.

The rearrangement uses TRBV2 and TRBJ2-3, with a tentative D call TRBD1 (5 bases). Germline CDR1 is SNHLY and CDR2 is FYNNEI. The CDR3 runs to 16 residues. Trimming stripped 4 bases from V and 5 bases from J, with 19 bases between. The CDR3 reads CASSVQAGLGVDTQYF. The CDR3 DNA sequence: TGTGCCAGCAGTGTCCAGGCAGGGTTAGGGGTAGATACGCAGTATTTT. The whole variable domain, filled in from reference TRBV2 and TRBJ2-3, reads EPEVTQTPSHQVTQMGQEVILRCVPISNHLYFYWYRQILGQKVEFLVSFYNNEISEKSEIFDDQFSVERPDGSNFTLKIRSTKLEDSAMYFCASSVQAGLGVDTQYFGPGTRLTVL.

V gene TRBV14 combines with J gene TRBJ1-1; no definite D call. CDR1 SGHDN and CDR2 FVKESK come from the germline V gene. The CDR3 totals 15 residues. V was shortened by 4 bases and J by 6 bases, with 18 bases between the two germline ends. The CDR3 DNA is TGTGCCAGCAGCCCCAAACCCTCCGGGGATTCTGAAGCTTTCTTT. Protein product: CASSPKPSGDSEAFF.

The chain recombines TRBV19 with TRBJ1-6; TRBD1 is a possible D gene (5 bases). The V gene's germline CDR1 is LNHDA and CDR2 SQIVND (reference sequence). V was cut by 4 bases and J by 6 bases, with 10 bases left in between. The CDR3 runs 14 residues. CDR3 residues: CASSTTVPNSPLHF. The CDR3 bases are TGTGCCAGTAGTACGACAGTGCCTAATTCACCCCTCCACTTT. Complete variable domain (other parts from reference TRBV19 and TRBJ1-6): DGGITQSPKYLFRKEGQNVTLSCEQNLNHDAMYWYRQDPGQGLRLIYYSQIVNDFQKGDIAEGYSVSREKKESFPLTVTSAQKNPTAFYLCASSTTVPNSPLHFGNGTRLTVT.

The chain combines TRBV5-1 with TRBJ1-5, with D possibly TRBD1 on 5 matching bases. In germline, CDR1 is SGHRS, CDR2 YFSETQ. The germline V and J ends were trimmed by 4 bases and 1 base, with 18 bases remaining between them. The CDR3 extends over 17 amino acids. The CDR3 coding sequence is TGCGCCAGCAGCCGCGACAAGGGGCCCTTAAGCAATCAGCCCCAGCATTTT. Amino acid sequence: CASSRDKGPLSNQPQHF.

V and J are TRBV6-4 and TRBJ2-2; 8 nucleotides match TRBD1. The V gene end was trimmed by 7 bases and the J gene end by 6 bases; junction bases not matched to a gene: 7. CDR1 and CDR2 (germline): MRHNA, SNTAGT. This CDR3 contains 14 residues. CDR3 loop: CASTQDREAGELFF. The CDR3 DNA reads as TGTGCCAGCACCCAGGACAGGGAGGCCGGGGAGCTGTTTTTT.

The CDR3 sequence: CASTRTPNTEAFF. The CDR3 DNA reads TGTGCCAGCACCCGGACACCGAACACTGAAGCTTTCTTT. The gene calls are TRBV2 and TRBJ1-1, with D perhaps matching TRBD1 (5 bases). The CDR3 is made up of 13 amino acids. The V end lost 7 bases, the J end lost 1 base, and 10 bases lay between the germline ends. CDR1 SNHLY and CDR2 FYNNEI come from the germline V gene.

The rearrangement links TRBV3-1 (or the pseudogene TRBV3-2) to TRBJ1-6; D uncertain. V was clipped by 5 bases and J by 14 bases, with 19 bases between them. The CDR3 spans 14 residues. CDR1 and CDR2 (germline): LGHDT, YNNKEL (reference sequence). The CDR3 region is CASSSPSGGVALHF. The CDR3 region has the DNA TGTGCCAGCAGCTCCCCGAGTGGCGGGGTGGCCCTCCACTTT.

The chain couples TRBV14 to TRBJ2-1, with 7 bases that match TRBD2. This CDR3 spans 20 amino acids. Germline V CDR1 and CDR2: SGHDN, FVKESK. The J segment lost 8 bases and the V segment lost 0 bases, leaving 22 bases of the junction unmatched. CDR3 bases: TGTGCCAGCAGCCAAGATCGATCCCCCAGTCTAGCGGCCTTTGGGCATGAGCAGTTCTTC. Its protein is CASSQDRSPSLAAFGHEQFF.